The 25 T cell receptor beta chains reported below all come from one sample, sequenced in a study of cytomegalovirus exposure and HLA in healthy donors (dated by TCRdb to the late 2010s). The protocol used for the library was the immunoSEQ multiplex PCR assay. For the multiplex PCR, a mixture combining 60 forward primers for TCR Vbeta segments and 13 reverse primers for TCR Jbeta segments was used. The table was pulled from immuneACCESS by TCRdb, which kept in-frame rearrangements only. Such tables lose some clones; where checked, under half of the loss comes from unresolved V genes, and the rest has no known cause. The sample table holds about 180,000 clones, of which 77% were seen once. Approximately 3.7% of the sample goes to the ten largest clones. Specimen: PBMCs. Receptor source: a woman aged 55-70 years in good health and CMV-seropositive.

This sequence joins TRBV7-9 and TRBJ2-5; TRBD2 is a possible D gene (6 bases). Per germline, CDR1 SEHNR and CDR2 FQNEAQ (reference sequence). The CDR3 extends over 15 amino acids. The V end was cut by 5 bases, the J end by 11 bases, with 24 bases between. CDR3 bases: TGTGCCAGCAGCAAGCCGGGAGAGCCACGACGGGAGCAGTACTTC. Translation gives CASSKPGEPRREQYF.

The J gene is TRBJ2-7, the V gene TRBV7-8, with a tentative D call TRBD1 (6 bases). Germline-derived CDR1 and CDR2 are SGHVS and FQNEAQ. V lost 5 bases and J 6 bases, leaving 14 bases between the germline ends. CDR3 length: 13 amino acids. This CDR3 reads CASSALQGSEQYF. The CDR3 nucleotides read TGTGCCAGCAGCGCATTACAGGGCTCCGAGCAGTACTTC.

The chain is built from TRBV5-1 and TRBJ1-4; D is undetermined. Germline V lookup: CDR1 SGHRS, CDR2 YFSETQ. The CDR3 sequence is 14 residues long. Trimming pared 3 bases from V and 0 bases from J, leaving 6 bases between. This CDR3 reads CASSSSATNEKLFF. The DNA for the CDR3 is TGCGCCAGCAGCTCCTCAGCAACTAATGAAAAACTGTTTTTT.

The rearrangement links TRBV5-6 to TRBJ1-6; D unresolved. V lost 0 bases and J 6 bases, leaving 10 bases between the germline ends. Germline loops: CDR1 SGHDT, CDR2 YYEEEE. The CDR3 length is 15 residues. Here the CDR3 DNA reads TGTGCCAGCAGCTTGGGAGGGTGGTTTAATTCACCCCTCCACTTT. As protein: CASSLGGWFNSPLHF.

The rearrangement links TRBV28 to TRBJ2-3; 10 bases are shared with TRBD1. There are 15 residues in the CDR3. V trimming: 4 bases; J trimming: 3 bases; junction bases outside the gene matches: 4. Germline assignment: CDR1 MDHEN and CDR2 SYDVKM. The CDR3 region has the DNA TGTGCCAGCAGTTGGGGACAGGGGCCAACAGATACGCAGTATTTT. Its translation is CASSWGQGPTDTQYF.

This clone showed up just once. This chain connects TRBV7-8 to TRBJ1-5, with TRBD1 matching 10 bases. This CDR3 contains 15 residues. CDR1 SGHVS and CDR2 FQNEAQ come from the germline V gene. Losses at the gene ends were 2 bases for V and 5 bases for J; bases not matched to a gene: 3. CDR3 amino acids: CASSLRQGADQPQHF. CDR3 DNA sequence: TGTGCCAGCAGCTTACGACAGGGGGCCGATCAGCCCCAGCATTTT. The full variable domain, rest sourced from reference TRBV7-8 and TRBJ1-5, is GAGVSQSPRYKVAKRGQDVALRCDPISGHVSLFWYQQALGQGPEFLTYFQNEAQLDKSGLPSDRFFAERPEGSVSTLKIQRTQQEDSAVYLCASSLRQGADQPQHFGDGTRLSIL.

V is TRBV7-2 and J is TRBJ1-2; D is uncertain. Trimming shortened V by 5 bases and J by 0 bases, and 10 bases separated the two germline ends. The CDR3 loop spans 14 amino acids. Germline values: CDR1 SGHTA, CDR2 FQGNSA. The CDR3 DNA sequence: TGTGCCAGCAGCCCGGGAACAACTAACTATGGCTACACCTTC. It yields the protein CASSPGTTNYGYTF.

Points on this clone: One junction end does not reproduce the germline sequence, and a read error may be involved. The rearrangement joins TRBV9 to TRBJ2-6; possible D gene TRBD1, 5 bases. CDR1 and CDR2 from the germline V gene are SGDLS and YYNGEE. CDR3 length: 13 residues. The CDR3 reads CASRASGANGLTF. The CDR3 nucleotides read TGTGCCAGCAGGGCCTCTGGGGCCAACGGCCTGACTTTC. Looking up the rest from reference TRBV9 and TRBJ2-6 gives the full variable domain: DSGVTQTPKHLITATGQRVTLRCSPRSGDLSVYWYQQSLDQGLQFLIQYYNGEERAKGNILERFSAQQFPDLHSELNLSSLELGDSALYFCASRASGANGLTFGAGSRLTVL.

This chain connects TRBV10-2 to TRBJ1-6, with D uncertain. Trimming left V 2 bases short and J 0 bases short, with 8 bases between. The CDR3 has 16 amino acids. Germline V lookup: CDR1 WSHSY, CDR2 SAAADI. As DNA, the CDR3 is TGCGCCAGCAGTGAGCGGGTTGGCTCCTATAATTCACCCCTCCACTTT. It specifies CASSERVGSYNSPLHF.

The chain combines TRBV7-2 with TRBJ2-7; 9 nucleotides match TRBD2. V gave up 2 bases and J gave up 2 bases; unmatched junction bases: 4. Germline V lookup: CDR1 SGHTA, CDR2 FQGNSA. There are 15 residues in the CDR3. CDR3 amino acids: CASSLSLAGAYEQYF. The CDR3 DNA sequence: TGTGCCAGCAGCTTAAGTTTAGCGGGGGCCTACGAGCAGTACTTC.

On this clone itself: This sample also contains other DNA sequences that code for the same CDR3. This CDR3 is CAGRDDLGEQFF. CDR3 nucleotide sequence: TGTGCCGGGAGGGATGACTTAGGGGAGCAGTTCTTC. V and J are TRBV19 and TRBJ2-1, with 7 bases fitting TRBD2. There are 12 residues in the CDR3. J lost 10 bases, V lost 11 bases, and 11 bases had no gene match. The germline V gene has CDR1 LNHDA and CDR2 SQIVND (reference sequence).

V usage is TRBV7-2 and J usage is TRBJ1-1; D gene unclear. V shed 1 base and J shed 0 bases, with 6 bases lying between them. The CDR3 loop spans 14 amino acids. CDR1 is SGHTA and CDR2 is FQGNSA in the germline V gene. CDR3 protein: CASSLGTVNTEAFF. Here the CDR3 DNA reads TGTGCCAGCAGCTTAGGGACTGTGAACACTGAAGCTTTCTTT. Full variable domain (rest looked up from reference TRBV7-2 and TRBJ1-1): GAGVSQSPSNKVTEKGKDVELRCDPISGHTALYWYRQSLGQGLEFLIYFQGNSAPDKSGLPSDRFSAERTGGSVSTLTIQRTQQEDSAVYLCASSLGTVNTEAFFGQGTRLTVV.

The rearrangement uses TRBV10-3 and TRBJ2-1; weak D call: TRBD2 (5 bases). V dropped 2 bases and J dropped 2 bases, with 10 bases sitting between them. Germline V lookup: CDR1 ENHRY, CDR2 SYGVKD. The CDR3 is made up of 15 amino acids. The CDR3 here is CAISESGSTYNEQFF. The CDR3 DNA follows: TGTGCCATCAGTGAGAGCGGTTCTACCTACAATGAGCAGTTCTTC.

This clone appeared a few times. The V gene is TRBV30, the J gene TRBJ2-7; unclear D gene. The germline V and J ends were trimmed by 0 bases and 6 bases, with 15 bases remaining between them. CDR1 and CDR2 from the germline V gene are GTSNPN and SVGIG (reference sequence). The CDR3 extends over 14 amino acids. The CDR3 loop reads CAWSVLSSRPEQYF. DNA of the CDR3: TGTGCCTGGAGTGTACTGTCTAGTCGTCCCGAGCAGTACTTC.

The chain carries TRBV11-2 and TRBJ1-6; D is unresolved. This CDR3 spans 13 amino acids. The V gene lost 5 bases and the J gene lost 7 bases, with 9 bases spanning the gap. The germline V gene has CDR1 SGHAT and CDR2 FQNNGV. CDR3 sequence reads: CASSPRGNSPLHF. As DNA, the CDR3 is TGTGCCAGCAGCCCTAGAGGGAATTCACCCCTCCACTTT. The full variable domain, rest sourced from reference TRBV11-2 and TRBJ1-6, is EAGVAQSPRYKIIEKRQSVAFWCNPISGHATLYWYQQILGQGPKLLIQFQNNGVVDDSQLPKDRFSAERLKGVDSTLKIQPAKLEDSAVYLCASSPRGNSPLHFGNGTRLTVT.

CDR3 region: CASSLGPAGRRNTGELFF. CDR3 coding DNA: TGTGCCAGCAGCTTGGGCCCCGCGGGACGAAGAAACACCGGGGAGCTGTTTTTT. The genes are TRBV5-8 and TRBJ2-2; weak D call: TRBD2 (6 bases). The V and J ends lost 0 bases and 2 bases respectively, with 17 bases between them. The CDR3 has 18 residues. The germline V gene has CDR1 SGHTS and CDR2 YDEGEE.

A few counts support this clone. This chain connects TRBV28 to TRBJ2-7; 7 nucleotides align to TRBD2. Germline CDR1 reads MDHEN; CDR2 reads SYDVKM. The V segment lost 6 bases and the J segment 3 bases; nucleotides outside the gene matches: 5. The CDR3 sequence is 13 residues long. The CDR3 loop reads CASSPGLLYEQYF. The CDR3 DNA follows: TGTGCCAGCAGCCCGGGACTACTCTACGAGCAGTACTTC. The whole variable domain, filled in from reference TRBV28 and TRBJ2-7, reads DVKVTQSSRYLVKRTGEKVFLECVQDMDHENMFWYRQDPGLGLRLIYFSYDVKMKEKGDIPEGYSVSREKKERFSLILESASTNQTSMYLCASSPGLLYEQYFGPGTRLTVT.

The chain joins TRBV5-4 to TRBJ2-7; possibly TRBD2 for D (7 bases). V lost 4 bases to trimming and J lost 4 bases, with 21 bases between them. This CDR3 comprises 16 residues. Germline CDR1 is SGHNT and CDR2 is YYREEE (reference sequence). The CDR3 loop reads CASSPTAGRGAYEQYF. For the CDR3, the DNA is TGTGCCAGCAGCCCCACCGCGGGGAGGGGGGCTTACGAGCAGTACTTC.

The chain carries TRBV5-6 and TRBJ2-7; perhaps TRBD1 as D (5 bases). The V end lost 0 bases, the J end lost 9 bases, and 10 bases lay between the germline ends. Germline CDR1 reads SGHDT; CDR2 reads YYEEEE. CDR3 length equals 12 residues. DNA of the CDR3: TGTGCCAGCAGCTTGGGGGGAAGGGGGCAGTACTTC. Its protein is CASSLGGRGQYF.

This chain links TRBV5-4 with TRBJ2-7; 7 bases are shared with TRBD2. This CDR3 is built from 14 residues. The junction had 9 bases not matched to a gene; V was cut back by 5 bases and J by 4 bases. Germline V gives CDR1 SGHNT, CDR2 YYREEE (reference sequence). CDR3 in amino acids: CASRPAGSRYEQYF. DNA of the CDR3: TGTGCCAGCAGACCAGCGGGGAGTAGGTACGAGCAGTACTTC.

The chain combines TRBV30 with TRBJ2-4; no definite D call. V was shortened by 2 bases and J by 8 bases, with 13 bases between the two germline ends. Per germline, CDR1 GTSNPN and CDR2 SVGIG (reference sequence). The length of the CDR3 is 13 residues. Here the CDR3 reads CAWSQRVRDIQYF. CDR3 DNA sequence: TGTGCCTGGAGTCAACGGGTACGGGACATTCAGTACTTC. The full variable domain, in which reference TRBV30 and TRBJ2-4 provide the parts outside the CDR3, is SQTIHQWPATLVQPVGSPLSLECTVEGTSNPNLYWYRQAAGRGLQLLFYSVGIGQISSEVPQNLSASRPQDRQFILSSKKLLLSDSGFYLCAWSQRVRDIQYFGAGTRLSVL.

The rearrangement joins TRBV27 to TRBJ1-1; 9 positions match TRBD1. CDR3 length: 14 residues. Trimming removed 4 bases from V and 3 bases from J; junction bases left unmatched: 3. Germline V gene lookup returns CDR1 MNHEY and CDR2 SMNVEV (reference sequence). The CDR3 protein is CASSSRTGDTEAFF. CDR3 DNA sequence: TGTGCCAGCAGTTCCAGGACAGGGGACACTGAAGCTTTCTTT.

This clone was counted only a few times. The chain employs TRBV6-6 and TRBJ2-7, with TRBD1 identical over 8 bases. V lost 7 bases and J lost 2; bases outside the gene matches: 7. Germline V gives CDR1 MNHNY, CDR2 SVGAGI (reference sequence). This CDR3 region has 14 residues. In DNA form, the CDR3 reads TGTGCCAGCACTTCGTCAGGGGGCGCCTACGAGCAGTACTTC. Translated, it gives CASTSSGGAYEQYF.

V and J are TRBV20-1 and TRBJ2-1, with D uncertain. The CDR3 has 11 residues. V gave up 0 bases and J gave up 8 bases, with 5 bases separating them. Germline assignment: CDR1 DFQATT and CDR2 SNEGSKA (reference sequence). The CDR3 DNA sequence: TGCAGTGCTAGAGATTTCGATGAGCAGTTCTTC. This sequence encodes CSARDFDEQFF.

This clone was picked up a small number of times. This chain connects TRBV20-1 to TRBJ2-1; 10 bases align to TRBD2. Germline CDR1 reads DFQATT; CDR2 reads SNEGSKA (reference sequence). The length of the CDR3 is 11 residues. CDR3 region: CGRLAGGEQFF. In DNA form, the CDR3 reads TGCGGTAGACTAGCGGGTGGTGAGCAGTTCTTC.